This is a list of T cell receptor beta chains from one sample in a study of a mutant IDH1 vaccine in newly diagnosed glioma. Sequencing was performed with immunoSEQ multiplex PCR; in TCRdb, only in-frame clones are kept and a portion is missing. The sample has more than 40,000 clones, 78% seen once. The antigens for these receptors are not known. The sample here was PBMCs, taken from a glioma patient whose treatment included an IDH1 peptide vaccine. The receptors shown here come from a woman aged 40 to 50 with glioma. Both conserved end residues are part of each CDR3. D genes are given only for firm matches. Size values are once, few and many counts, or a class for expanded clones, and some rows have none.

-	TRBJ1-4	TRBV5-1	-	TGCGCCAGCAGCTTGGCCAAGGCAGGGGCTGAAAAACTGTTTTTT	CASSLAKAGAEKLFF
-	TRBJ2-2	TRBV5-8	TRBD1	TGTGCCAGCAGCGGGGACAGGGGGTCGGCCACCGGGGAGCTGTTTTTT	CASSGDRGSATGELFF
-	TRBJ2-3	TRBV4-2	-	TGTGCCAGCAGCCAAGGGCGCGGGGCCGGGGAAGGTACGCAGTATTTT	CASSQGRGAGEGTQYF
-	TRBJ1-1	TRBV5-1	TRBD1	TGCGCCAGCAGCTGGGGACAGGGTATGAACACTGAAGCTTTCTTT	CASSWGQGMNTEAFF
-	TRBJ1-2	TRBV7-2	-	TGTGCCAGCAGCTTAGTACAGGGAGGCTATGGCTACACCTTC	CASSLVQGGYGYTF
-	TRBJ2-2	TRBV30	TRBD2	TGTGCCTGGAGTGTACAGCAGCGGGGGGGACCTGGCACCGGGGAGCTGTTTTTT	CAWSVQQRGGPGTGELFF
-	TRBJ2-7	TRBV5-5	-	TGTGCCAGCAGCTTGGGGGGGGTGTACGAGCAGTACTTC	CASSLGGVYEQYF
-	TRBJ2-5	TRBV15	-	TGTGCCACCAGCAGAGTCCCAGGGTTACAGCAAGAGACCCAGTACTTC	CATSRVPGLQQETQYF
-	TRBJ1-1	TRBV27	TRBD1	TGTGCCAGCAGTTCCACAGGGGTAGGGAACACTGAAGCTTTCTTT	CASSSTGVGNTEAFF
-	TRBJ1-5	TRBV6-6	-	TGTGCCAGCAGTTACTCGGGACAGCCCCAGCATTTT	CASSYSGQPQHF
-	TRBJ1-2	TRBV29-1	-	TGCAGCGTTGAAGAGACTTTCTATGGCTACACCTTC	CSVEETFYGYTF
-	TRBJ1-4	TRBV7-9	-	TGTGCCAGCAGCTCGGACATGACTAATGAAAAACTGTTTTTT	CASSSDMTNEKLFF
-	TRBJ2-3	TRBV6-1	-	TGTGCCAGCAGTGAACTGTCTTGGACCGCCGACACAGATACGCAGTATTTT	CASSELSWTADTDTQYF
once	TRBJ2-5	TRBV10-3	-	TGTGCCATCAGTGATTTCCCCCAAGAGACCCAGTACTTC	CAISDFPQETQYF
-	TRBJ1-1	TRBV11-2	-	TGTGCCAGCAGCTTAAAACAGGGCGGGGGAACTGAAGCTTTCTTT	CASSLKQGGGTEAFF
-	TRBJ1-1	TRBV5-1	-	TGCGCCAGCAGCGCCGGGCCCAGAATGAACACTGAAGCTTTCTTT	CASSAGPRMNTEAFF
-	TRBJ1-5	TRBV2	-	TGTGCCAGCAGTGGGAGCAATCAGCCCCAGCATTTT	CASSGSNQPQHF
-	TRBJ1-6	TRBV6-1	-	TGTGCCAGCAGTGAAGCAGCCGTTTGGTCACCCCTCCACTTT	CASSEAAVWSPLHF
-	TRBJ1-3	TRBV30	-	TGTGCCTGGAGTGTACTAGCTGGAAACACCATATATTTT	CAWSVLAGNTIYF
once	TRBJ1-5	TRBV5-5	-	TGTGCCAGCAGCTTACAGGGAAGTGGGAGCAATCAGCCCCAGCATTTT	CASSLQGSGSNQPQHF
-	TRBJ1-6	TRBV30	TRBD1	TGTGCCTGGAGGAGGGACAGGGAATCACCCCTCCACTTT	CAWRRDRESPLHF
few	TRBJ1-1	TRBV28	-	TGTGCCAGCAGTTTACCCACCAACACTGAAGCTTTCTTT	CASSLPTNTEAFF
-	TRBJ1-2	TRBV11-2	-	TGTGCCAGCAGCCCACCGAGGGGAACTGGCTACACCTTC	CASSPPRGTGYTF
-	TRBJ2-3	TRBV6-4	TRBD1	TGTGCCAGCAGTGACGCACAGGGGAGTACGCAGTATTTT	CASSDAQGSTQYF
-	TRBJ2-2	TRBV7-8	TRBD2	TGTGCCAGCAGCTTAAGGGCGGGGGGGCAGGACACCGGGGAGCTGTTTTTT	CASSLRAGGQDTGELFF
few	TRBJ1-1	TRBV29-1	-	TGCAGCGGAGATGTCATGAACACTGAAGCTTTCTTT	CSGDVMNTEAFF
-	TRBJ2-7	TRBV7-2	-	TGTGCCAGCAGCCATAAAAGAGGGAGTCCCTACGAGCAGTACTTC	CASSHKRGSPYEQYF
-	TRBJ1-2	TRBV29-1	TRBD1	TGCAGCGTTGTTACAGGGGGCTTAAACTATGGCTACACCTTC	CSVVTGGLNYGYTF
-	TRBJ2-1	TRBV5-5	-	TGTGCCAGCTTCACTCCATCGCCGAGCTCCTACAATGAGCAGTTCTTC	CASFTPSPSSYNEQFF
-	TRBJ2-6	TRBV5-1	-	TGCGCCAGCAGCCAGGACTTCTCTGGGGCCAACGTCCTGACTTTC	CASSQDFSGANVLTF
-	TRBJ2-7	TRBV2	-	TGTGCCAGCACTCTGAGCCAGGCAGGGAATTCCTACGAGCAGTACTTC	CASTLSQAGNSYEQYF
few	TRBJ1-5	TRBV7-8	-	TGTGCCAGCAGCTTAAGTGGGGGCCGGGGCAATCAGCCCCAGCATTTT	CASSLSGGRGNQPQHF
-	TRBJ2-2	TRBV6-5	TRBD1	TGTGCCAGCAGTTATTCTTGGGACAGGGGTACCGGGGAGCTGTTTTTT	CASSYSWDRGTGELFF
-	TRBJ1-1	TRBV7-8	-	TGTGCCAGCAGCTTTTCGGCGAGGGACACTGAAGCTTTCTTT	CASSFSARDTEAFF
few	TRBJ2-2	TRBV4-1	-	TGCGCCAGCAGCCAAGTGGGACGAACGGACACCGGGGAGCTGTTTTTT	CASSQVGRTDTGELFF
-	TRBJ1-1	TRBV6-5	TRBD1	TGTGCCAGCAGTCTCCAGACAGGGGCGGCCACTGAAGCTTTCTTT	CASSLQTGAATEAFF
-	TRBJ1-1	TRBV5-5	TRBD1	TGTGCCAGCAGTCTGACAGGGGCAGGGACTGAAGCTTTCTTT	CASSLTGAGTEAFF
-	TRBJ1-6	TRBV6-5	TRBD1	TGTGCCAGCAGACCACCGGGACAGCGAAGCTCACCCCTCCACTTT	CASRPPGQRSSPLHF
-	TRBJ2-5	TRBV5-6	-	TGTGCCAGCAGCTTAGGGTGGCAGGGGGAGACCCAGTACTTC	CASSLGWQGETQYF